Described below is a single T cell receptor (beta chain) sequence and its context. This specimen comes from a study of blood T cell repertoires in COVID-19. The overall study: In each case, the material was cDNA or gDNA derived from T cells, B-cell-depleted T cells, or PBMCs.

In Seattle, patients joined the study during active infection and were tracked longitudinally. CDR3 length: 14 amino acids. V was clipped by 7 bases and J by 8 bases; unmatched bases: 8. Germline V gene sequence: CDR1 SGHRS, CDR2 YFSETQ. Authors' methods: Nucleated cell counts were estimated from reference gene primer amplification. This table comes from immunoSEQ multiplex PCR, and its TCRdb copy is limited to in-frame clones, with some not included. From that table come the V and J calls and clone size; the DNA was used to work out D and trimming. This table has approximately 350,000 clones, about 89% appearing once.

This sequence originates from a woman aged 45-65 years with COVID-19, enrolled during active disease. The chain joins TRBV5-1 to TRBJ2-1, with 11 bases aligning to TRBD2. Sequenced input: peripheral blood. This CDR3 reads CASGIAGGLDEQFF. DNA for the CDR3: TGCGCCAGCGGGATAGCGGGAGGGCTAGATGAGCAGTTCTTC.